This TCR beta chain was obtained from a study of cytomegalovirus exposure and HLA in healthy donors (dated by TCRdb to 2017 to 2019). Background on the whole study: According to an earlier analysis of 550 to 750 of the donors, about 179 million T cells yielded 117 million unique TCR beta sequences and 276 Gb of sequence data. About 280 gigabases of sequencing data and approximately 85 million unique TCR sequences were included in an early release covering about 700 HLA-typed donors. Of the roughly 400 genotyped donors, 65% to 90% were placed in the genetic ancestry cluster associated with self-reported Caucasian donors. The study aimed to test whether signatures of past pathogen exposure could be identified by cataloging public T cell receptors. Using immunosequencing, the study profiled T cell repertoires from about 610 subjects and related those repertoires to cytomegalovirus serostatus. A separate validation cohort of about 110 different subjects was used in addition to the 666-subject first cohort. The study combined high-throughput TCR immunosequencing, statistical association of individual TCRs with disease status, and machine learning to predict cytomegalovirus infection status. A later analysis re-analyzed previously published TCR beta repertoires from several hundred donors and added high-resolution HLA genotyping to study TCR occurrence patterns. In the later analysis, no new phenotypic data were used to find candidate immune exposures; instead, reliance was placed on TCR beta sequences and their occurrence across donors. An earlier analysis of fewer than 700 of the donors applied high-throughput TCR beta sequencing to assess whether each TCR beta V gene segment acted as functional or pseudogenic. Donor age, sex, ethnicity and CMV serostatus were compiled alongside the repertoire data. A later genetic analysis used genome-wide SNP genotypes for about 65% of the 666 donors, treating that subset as a discovery cohort. All discovery cohort repertoires had been generated using a single sequencing platform. HLA typing covered class I and class II loci at four-digit resolution. The number of typed donors differed by locus: about 620-640 for A, B, C, DRB1 and DQB1; roughly 510 for DQA1; approximately 610 for DPA1; and approximately 450 for DPB1. Five DR-DQ haplotypes were handled as single units for association and clustering, since linkage in the cohort was strong. Across 398 genotyped donors of the cohort, an average of roughly 230,000 unique TCR beta nucleotide sequences per donor were sequenced, and roughly a sixth of those sequences were non-productive.

The cohort comprised hundreds of healthy bone marrow donors. At the time of sampling, all cohort members were nominally healthy, though unrecorded immune exposures were likely present. The donor tested CMV seronegative, placing the donor among the 350 to 400 seronegative members of the cohort. A peripheral blood sample was provided by each donor, and peripheral blood mononuclear cells were used for TCR beta sequencing. The Qiagen DNeasy Blood Extraction Kit was used to extract genomic DNA from the blood cell samples. Library preparation used the immunoSEQ multiplex PCR assay. For the multiplex PCR, a mixture combining 60 forward primers for TCR Vbeta segments and 13 reverse primers for TCR Jbeta segments was used. The CDR3 region of rearranged TCR beta genes was amplified from genomic DNA by a multiplex PCR assay. The amplified TCR beta libraries were sequenced on the Illumina HiSeq System as 87-base-pair reads. From the authors' description of their analysis: In a later analysis, 77 million or so unique TCR beta chains were counted across the 500 to 850 repertoires, and approximately 11 million of these chains were shared by at least two donors. To remove PCR and sequencing errors, raw reads were error-corrected and collapsed into unique sequences using a nearest-neighbor algorithm that merged closely related sequences. CDR3 sequences were aligned to IMGT reference sequences to assign V, D and J gene segments. Each retained sequence needed at least a six-nucleotide match to both a V gene segment and a J gene segment. A rearrangement was called productive if the CDR3 had no stop codons and remained in frame with V and J, and every other rearrangement was called non-productive. Following IMGT convention, CDR3 was defined as the stretch from the second conserved V-encoded cysteine to the conserved J-encoded phenylalanine. The earlier analysis of about 640 of the donors excluded any sequence lacking an unambiguous match to a single V gene segment. An earlier analysis of 587 of the donors classified V segments as functional when productive rearrangements were above 56.7% and as segregating when the standard deviation between donors was above 5%. A statistical classification framework was developed to diagnose cytomegalovirus status using the catalog of TCR beta chain sequences. V and J gene assignment, in a later analysis, came from comparing TCR nucleotide sequences with IMGT/GENE-DB human TR gene sequences. In a later analysis, CDR3 sequences and most-parsimonious VDJ recombination scenarios were assigned using the TCRdist pipeline. In a later analysis, each TCR beta chain was defined by its CDR3 amino acid sequence together with its V-gene family, and reads without a unique V-gene family were excluded. As a way to deal with suspected cross-contamination and a sequencing artifact, a later analysis dropped 450 to 600 nucleotide sequences that were highly shared and had low generation probability. A later analysis calculated a clonal expansion index for each public chain from normalized within-repertoire ranks of inferred template counts. A later analysis computed generation probabilities with a VDJ recombination model fitted to out-of-frame rearrangements, and checked the results against IGoR. Hypergeometric tests were used in a later analysis to score TCR-TCR, TCR-HLA and TCR-CMV co-occurrence, with a repertoire-size bias correction applied to the TCR pairs. In a later analysis, false discovery rates were estimated by permuting HLA or CMV assignments 20 times. In a later analysis, co-occurring TCRs were grouped using DBSCAN, and TCRdist sequence similarity was added for clustering within HLA-allele-positive subsets. Repertoires with fewer than 30,000 or more than 120,000 public chains were left out of co-occurrence clustering, as were four to six repertoires with anomalous nucleotide sharing. TCRdb retrieved this table from immuneACCESS and kept in-frame rearrangements only. Not all clones are present; in checked studies, unresolved V genes account for under half, and no reason is known for the remainder. The V and J calls and the clone size are those of that table, but D and trimming were determined from the DNA. The sample yields under 95,000 clones; less than 10% were counted once. About 2% of the sample lies in the top ten.

CDR1 and CDR2, per the germline V gene, are MNHNS and SASEGT. The cysteine opens and the phenylalanine closes a CDR3 of 15 amino acids. The kept DNA is CDR3 alone, 45 bases in frame from the first base. This clone was observed a few times. Its antigen remains undetermined. An end of the junction differs from the germline gene, which may be a read error. The study at large found these results: The authors suggested that the approach could potentially be extended to other disease states and immunological phenotypes. Because the 87-base-pair reads could not distinguish some IMGT-functional V segments, including TRBV6-2 and TRBV6-3, those segments were excluded. A later analysis found that TCR association rates varied across HLA loci, with DRB1 alleles showing the most associated TCRs and HLA-C alleles the fewest. Immune exposure information for the cohort was limited to CMV serostatus. In vitro tests confirmed that a few of the cytomegalovirus-associated TCR beta chains recognize cytomegalovirus antigens. The study listed 150 to 200 TCR beta chains as associated with cytomegalovirus. Only TCR beta chains were sequenced in this cohort, and the absence of alpha or paired-chain data limited detectable features. In a later analysis, HLA-associated TCR beta chains showed more clonal expansion and lower generation probabilities than non-associated chains that were equally common. When HLA alleles, especially DR and DQ, strongly co-occurred, attributing TCR associations to individual alleles was difficult. Correlated functional status among segregating V segments might be attributable to linkage disequilibrium, but an unknown experimental factor could not be ruled out. Cytomegalovirus status was reported to be diagnosed by the classifier with high specificity and sensitivity in both the original and validation cohorts. At a false discovery rate of 0.05, a later analysis linked some 17,000 TCR beta sequences to specific HLA alleles. A cluster of highly shared sequence variants was judged likely to represent a technical artifact of the sequencing pipeline. Most TCR sequences were seen in very few donors, while some public TCRs were found in many individuals. A further reported finding was that TCR beta sequences accurately predicted the HLA-A and HLA-B alleles for most subjects in the first cohort. Broadly in line with IMGT annotations, most TCR beta V segments showed up in productive rearrangements about 87% or about 30% of the time in an earlier analysis of a few hundred of the donors. Most CMV-associated TCR beta chains appeared to be HLA-restricted in a later analysis, and the HLA associations seemed to be driven largely by CMV exposure. Because some donors lacked HLA typing at each locus, the association tests relied only on the typed subset. Presence/absence analyses assumed roughly uniform sequencing depth across donors, an assumption that may not hold. V-gene and J-gene trimming of TCR beta chains was associated with a missense DCLRE1C variant in a later genetic analysis, and the association was replicated in an independent cohort. The earlier analysis of about 600 of the donors excluded roughly 17 rarely observed V segments, including chromosome 9 orphons, because counts were too low. According to a later genetic analysis, donors in an Asian-associated ancestry cluster had fewer N-insertions in productive TCRs than the roughly 670-donor mean. Several of the top co-occurrence clusters appeared to be linked to parvovirus B19, influenza, CMV and Epstein-Barr virus, according to a later analysis.

The specimen sequenced was PBMCs. This sequence originates from a man in his fifties or sixties in good health and CMV-seronegative. Recombination linked TRBV6-1 to TRBJ1-4; matching of 5 bases hints at TRBD1 as the D gene. The DNA is as follows: TGTGCCAGCAGTGAAGCAGCTCGGAGTTCAGGGTCCCAGAATTTT. Its protein reads: CASSEAARSSGSQNF.